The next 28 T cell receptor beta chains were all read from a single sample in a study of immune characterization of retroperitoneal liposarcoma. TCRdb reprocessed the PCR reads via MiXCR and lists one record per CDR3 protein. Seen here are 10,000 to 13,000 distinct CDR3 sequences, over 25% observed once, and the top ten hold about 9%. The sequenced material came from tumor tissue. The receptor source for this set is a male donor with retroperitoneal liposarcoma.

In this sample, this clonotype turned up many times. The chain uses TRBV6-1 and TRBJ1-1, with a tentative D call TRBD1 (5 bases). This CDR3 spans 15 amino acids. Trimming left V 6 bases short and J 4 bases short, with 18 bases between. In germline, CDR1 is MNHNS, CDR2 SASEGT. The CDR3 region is CASRLKNGDGTEAFF. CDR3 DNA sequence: TGTGCCAGCAGGCTGAAGAACGGGGACGGCACTGAAGCTTTCTTT.

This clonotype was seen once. As DNA, the CDR3 is TGCGCCAGCAGCCAAGAGACCAAAAACATTCAGTACTTC. It specifies CASSQETKNIQYF. This chain joins TRBV4-1 and TRBJ2-4; D gene uncertain. Germline values: CDR1 MGHRA, CDR2 YSYEKL. The CDR3 length is 13 residues. V shed 0 bases and J shed 2 bases, with 2 bases lying between them.

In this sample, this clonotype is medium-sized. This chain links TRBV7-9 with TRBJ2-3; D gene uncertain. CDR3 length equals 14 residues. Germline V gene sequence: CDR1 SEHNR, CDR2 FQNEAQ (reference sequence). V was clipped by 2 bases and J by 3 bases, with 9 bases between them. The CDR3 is CASSLSLRTDTQYF. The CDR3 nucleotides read TGTGCCAGCAGCTTATCGCTGAGGACAGATACGCAGTATTTT.

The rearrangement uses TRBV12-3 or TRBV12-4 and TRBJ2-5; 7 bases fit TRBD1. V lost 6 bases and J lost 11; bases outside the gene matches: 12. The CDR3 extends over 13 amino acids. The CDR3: CASRMGQYNEQYF. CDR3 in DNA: TGTGCCAGCAGGATGGGACAGTACAATGAGCAGTACTTC.

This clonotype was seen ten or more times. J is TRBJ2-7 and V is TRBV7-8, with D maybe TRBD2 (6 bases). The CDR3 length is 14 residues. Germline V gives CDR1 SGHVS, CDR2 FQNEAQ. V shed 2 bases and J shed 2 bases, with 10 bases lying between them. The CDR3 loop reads CASSLSGLAYEQYF. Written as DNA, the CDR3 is TGTGCCAGCAGCTTATCGGGACTCGCCTACGAGCAGTACTTC.

Here the CDR3 reads CASSYRGLIDTQYF. The CDR3 DNA follows: TGTGCCAGCAGTTACAGGGGGCTCATTGATACGCAGTATTTT. This chain links TRBV6-5 with TRBJ2-3; 7 bases match TRBD1. After removal of 2 bases from V and 6 bases from J, the junction contained 5 bases not matched to a gene. The CDR3 covers 14 residues. CDR1 is MNHEY and CDR2 is SVGAGI in the germline V gene.

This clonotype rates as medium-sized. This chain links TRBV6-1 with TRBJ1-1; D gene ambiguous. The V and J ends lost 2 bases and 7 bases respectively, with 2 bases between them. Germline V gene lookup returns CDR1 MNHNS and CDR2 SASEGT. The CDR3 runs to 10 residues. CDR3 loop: CASSENEAFF. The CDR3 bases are TGTGCCAGCAGTGAAAATGAAGCTTTCTTT.

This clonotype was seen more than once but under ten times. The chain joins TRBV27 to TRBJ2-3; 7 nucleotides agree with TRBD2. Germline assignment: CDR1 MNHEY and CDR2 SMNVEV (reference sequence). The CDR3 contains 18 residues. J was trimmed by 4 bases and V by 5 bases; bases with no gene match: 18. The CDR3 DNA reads TGTGCCAGCAGTCGAATCCCTCCGACTAGCCCGGGGCCAGATACGCAGTATTTT. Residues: CASSRIPPTSPGPDTQYF.

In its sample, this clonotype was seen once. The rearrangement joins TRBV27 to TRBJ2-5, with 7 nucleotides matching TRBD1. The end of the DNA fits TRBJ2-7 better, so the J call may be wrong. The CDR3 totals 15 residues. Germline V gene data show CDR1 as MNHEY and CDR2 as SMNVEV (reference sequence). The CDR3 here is CASSLHRGPGYEQYF. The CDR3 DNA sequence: TGTGCCAGCAGTTTGCACAGGGGACCTGGGTACGAGCAGTACTTC.

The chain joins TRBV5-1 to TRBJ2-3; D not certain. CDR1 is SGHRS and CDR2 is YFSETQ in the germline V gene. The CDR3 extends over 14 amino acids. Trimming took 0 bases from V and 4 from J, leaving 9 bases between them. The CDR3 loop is CASSLGQDPDTQYF. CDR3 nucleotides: TGCGCCAGCAGCTTGGGCCAGGACCCAGATACGCAGTATTTT.

CDR3 DNA sequence: TGTGCCAGCAGCCAACGAGAGGTTTCCTACGAGCAGTACTTC. Protein sequence: CASSQREVSYEQYF. The J gene is TRBJ2-7, the V gene TRBV14, with D unresolved. With 2 bases removed from V and 1 base from J, the gap between germline ends came to 9 bases. Looked up from germline, CDR1 is SGHDN and CDR2 is FVKESK. The CDR3 is made up of 14 amino acids.

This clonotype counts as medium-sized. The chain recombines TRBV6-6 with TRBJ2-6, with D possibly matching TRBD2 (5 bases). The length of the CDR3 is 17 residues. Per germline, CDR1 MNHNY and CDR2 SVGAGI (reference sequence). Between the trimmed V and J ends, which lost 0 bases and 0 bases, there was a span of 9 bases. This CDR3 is CASSYSLGSSGANVLTF. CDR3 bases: TGTGCCAGCAGTTACTCGTTGGGGAGCTCTGGGGCCAACGTCCTGACTTTC.

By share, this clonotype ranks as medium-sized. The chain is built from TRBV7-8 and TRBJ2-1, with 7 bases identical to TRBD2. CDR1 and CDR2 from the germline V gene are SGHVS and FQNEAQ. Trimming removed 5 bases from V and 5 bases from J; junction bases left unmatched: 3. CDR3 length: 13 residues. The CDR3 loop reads CASSMSGDNEQFF. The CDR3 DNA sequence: TGTGCCAGCAGCATGAGCGGGGACAATGAGCAGTTCTTC.

CDR3 nucleotides: TGTGCCAGCAGTTTGGGAAGCGGGAGGCCTACAATGGCGCAGTACTTC. It encodes CASSLGSGRPTMAQYF. J is TRBJ2-3 and V is TRBV27; 9 nucleotides agree with TRBD2. The J call may be wrong; the DNA end is better matched by TRBJ2-7. Germline CDR1 reads MNHEY; CDR2 reads SMNVEV (reference sequence). This CDR3 contains 16 residues.

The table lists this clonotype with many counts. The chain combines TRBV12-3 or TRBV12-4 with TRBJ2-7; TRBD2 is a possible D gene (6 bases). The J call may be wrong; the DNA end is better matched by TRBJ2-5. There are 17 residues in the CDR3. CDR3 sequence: CASSKLSGTGGQETQYF. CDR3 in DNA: TGTGCCAGCAGCAAACTTTCCGGGACTGGGGGGCAAGAGACCCAGTACTTC.

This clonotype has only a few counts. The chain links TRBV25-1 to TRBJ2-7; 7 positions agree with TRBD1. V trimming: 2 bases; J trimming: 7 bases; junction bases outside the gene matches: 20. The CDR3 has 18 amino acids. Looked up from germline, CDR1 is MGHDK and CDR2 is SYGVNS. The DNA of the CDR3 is TGTGCCAGCAGTGAAGGTCGGGACAGCCACCGCTCCTACAATGAGCAGTACTTC. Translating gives CASSEGRDSHRSYNEQYF.

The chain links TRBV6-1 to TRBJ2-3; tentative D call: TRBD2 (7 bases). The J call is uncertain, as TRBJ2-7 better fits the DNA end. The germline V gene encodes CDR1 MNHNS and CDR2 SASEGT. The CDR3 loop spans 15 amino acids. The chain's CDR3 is CASRPNRGAVHEQYF. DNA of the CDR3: TGTGCCAGCAGACCCAACCGGGGGGCCGTCCATGAGCAGTACTTC.

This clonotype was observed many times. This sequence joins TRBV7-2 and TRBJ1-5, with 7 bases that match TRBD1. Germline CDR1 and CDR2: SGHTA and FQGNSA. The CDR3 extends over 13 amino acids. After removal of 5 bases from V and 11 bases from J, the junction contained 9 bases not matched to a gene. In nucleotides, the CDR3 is TGTGCCAGCAGCGCCGGGACAGAGGTTTCCCAGCATTTT. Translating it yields CASSAGTEVSQHF. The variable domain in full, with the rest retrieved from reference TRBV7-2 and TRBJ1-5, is GAGVSQSPSNKVTEKGKDVELRCDPISGHTALYWYRQSLGQGLEFLIYFQGNSAPDKSGLPSDRFSAERTGGSVSTLTIQRTQQEDSAVYLCASSAGTEVSQHFGDGTRLSIL.

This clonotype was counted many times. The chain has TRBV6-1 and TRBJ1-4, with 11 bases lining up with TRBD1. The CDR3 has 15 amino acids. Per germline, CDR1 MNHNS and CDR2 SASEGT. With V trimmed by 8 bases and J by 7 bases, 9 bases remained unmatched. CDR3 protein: CASSRTGGMGEKLFF. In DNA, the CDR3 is TGTGCCAGCTCGAGGACAGGGGGCATGGGTGAAAAACTGTTTTTT.

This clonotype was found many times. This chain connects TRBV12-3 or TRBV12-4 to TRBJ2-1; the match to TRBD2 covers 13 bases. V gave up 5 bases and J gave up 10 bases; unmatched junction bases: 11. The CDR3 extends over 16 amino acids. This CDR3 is CASSPLLAGGAYEQFF. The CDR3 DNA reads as TGTGCCAGCAGTCCGCTACTAGCGGGAGGGGCCTACGAGCAGTTCTTC.

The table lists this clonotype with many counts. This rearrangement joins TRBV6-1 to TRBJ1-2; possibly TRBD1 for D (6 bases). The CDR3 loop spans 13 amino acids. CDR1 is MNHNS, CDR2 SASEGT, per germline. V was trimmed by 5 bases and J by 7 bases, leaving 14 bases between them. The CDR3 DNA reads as TGTGCCAGCAGTTCGGGGGGGCGTTTTGGCTACACCTTC. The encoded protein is CASSSGGRFGYTF.

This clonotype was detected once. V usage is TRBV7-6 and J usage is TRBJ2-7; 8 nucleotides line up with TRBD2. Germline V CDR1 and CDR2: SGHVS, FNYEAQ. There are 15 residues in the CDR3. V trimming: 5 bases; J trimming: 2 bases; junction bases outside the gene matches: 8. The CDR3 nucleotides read TGTGCCAGCAGCCCTTACGGGGGGGGCCCCTACGAGCAGTACTTC. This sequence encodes CASSPYGGGPYEQYF. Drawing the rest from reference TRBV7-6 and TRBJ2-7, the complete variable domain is GAGVSQSPRYKVTKRGQDVALRCDPISGHVSLYWYRQALGQGPEFLTYFNYEAQQDKSGLPNDRFSAERPEGSISTLTIQRTEQRDSAMYRCASSPYGGGPYEQYFGPGTRLTVT.

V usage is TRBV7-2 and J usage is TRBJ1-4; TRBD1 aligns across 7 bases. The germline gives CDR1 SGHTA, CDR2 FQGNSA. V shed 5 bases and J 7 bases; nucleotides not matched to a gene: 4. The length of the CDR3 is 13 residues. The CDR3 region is CASSPQGGEKLFF. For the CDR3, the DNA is TGTGCCAGCAGCCCCCAGGGGGGTGAAAAACTGTTTTTT.

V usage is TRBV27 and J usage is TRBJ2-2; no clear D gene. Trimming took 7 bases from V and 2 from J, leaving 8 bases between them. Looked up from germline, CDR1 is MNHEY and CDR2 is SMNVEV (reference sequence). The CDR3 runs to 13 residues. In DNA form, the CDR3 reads TGTGCCAGCACCGGCCAAAACACCGGGGAGCTGTTTTTT. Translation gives CASTGQNTGELFF.

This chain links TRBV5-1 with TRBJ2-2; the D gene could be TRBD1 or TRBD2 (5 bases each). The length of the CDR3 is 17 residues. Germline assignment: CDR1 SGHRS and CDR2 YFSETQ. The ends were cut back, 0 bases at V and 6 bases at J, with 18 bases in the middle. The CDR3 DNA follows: TGCGCCAGCAGCTTGGAGGGACCACGAATAGCGCCCGGGGAGCTGTTTTTT. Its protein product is CASSLEGPRIAPGELFF.

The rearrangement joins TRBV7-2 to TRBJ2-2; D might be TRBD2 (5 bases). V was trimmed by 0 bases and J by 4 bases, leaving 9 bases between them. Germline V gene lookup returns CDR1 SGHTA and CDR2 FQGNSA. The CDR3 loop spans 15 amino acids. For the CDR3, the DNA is TGTGCCAGCAGCTTAGCGGGAGCGACCACCGGGGAGCTGTTTTTT. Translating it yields CASSLAGATTGELFF.

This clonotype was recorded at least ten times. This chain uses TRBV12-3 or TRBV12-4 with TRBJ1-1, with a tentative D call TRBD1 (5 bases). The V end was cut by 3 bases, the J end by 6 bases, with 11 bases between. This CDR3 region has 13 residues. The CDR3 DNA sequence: TGTGCCAGCAGTTTGACAGAATGGGCTGAAGCTTTCTTT. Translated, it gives CASSLTEWAEAFF.

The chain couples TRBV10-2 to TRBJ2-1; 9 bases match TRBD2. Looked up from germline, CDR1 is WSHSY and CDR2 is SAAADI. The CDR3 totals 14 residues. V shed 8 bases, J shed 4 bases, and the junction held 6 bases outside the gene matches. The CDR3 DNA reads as TGCGCCAGCGTGGCTAGCGGGGCGTACAATGAGCAGTTCTTC. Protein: CASVASGAYNEQFF.